Below, one TCR beta chain is given with its context. This sample was taken from a study of blood T cell repertoires in COVID-19. Whole-study context: Sites across the United States, Italy and Spain contributed samples from acute and convalescent COVID-19. Nucleic acid was either cDNA or gDNA, and it came from T cells, B-cell-depleted T cells, or PBMCs.

The authors' processing: Reference gene primer amplification gave estimated nucleated cell counts. The assay was immunoSEQ multiplex PCR, and TCRdb's table has in-frame clones only and misses some. For V, J and clone size, that table is used; D and trimming come from the DNA. The table has around 400,000 clones, about 89% seen once. Germline lookup yields CDR1 SGHNT and CDR2 YYREEE (reference sequence). The CDR3 is 16 amino acids. Trimming at V came to 0 bases and at J to 2 bases, leaving 6 bases not matched to a gene. This receptor was identified in a man in his forties or fifties with acute or convalescent COVID-19. Specimen: peripheral blood. The V call is TRBV5-4, the J call TRBJ1-2; 8 bases match TRBD1. The CDR3 is CASSLGPGQDNYGYTF. The CDR3 bases are TGTGCCAGCAGCTTGGGACCGGGACAGGACAACTATGGCTACACCTTC.